A selection of T cell receptor beta chains follows, all from one sample in a study of shared clonotypes between healthy human individuals. The repertoire was sequenced with immunoSEQ multiplex PCR; TCRdb's copy has only in-frame clones and lacks some. The sample holds over a million clones, approximately 76% seen once. The sequenced sample consisted of memory CD4+ T cells sorted from blood. These receptor sequences come from a man in his late teens or twenties in good health. Each CDR3 is given with its conserved first and last residue. The D gene is left open where the match is weak. The size of a clone is reported for some rows only, either as once, few or many, or as a class for expanded clones.

DNA,CDR3,V,D,size,J
TGCGCCAGCAGTGAGTCTGGTAGCGGGGGCTACACAGATACGCAGTATTTT,CASSESGSGGYTDTQYF,TRBV10-2,TRBD2,-,TRBJ2-3
TGTGCCCGACCTGGGGGACGCGTCACCGGGGAGCTGTTTTTT,CARPGGRVTGELFF,TRBV6-1,-,few,TRBJ2-2
TGTGCCAGCAGTCCCAGAGATAATTCACCCCTCCACTTT,CASSPRDNSPLHF,TRBV6-6,-,few,TRBJ1-6
TGCGCCAGCAGCTTGGTGGAGCACAACACTGAAGCTTTCTTT,CASSLVEHNTEAFF,TRBV5-1,-,-,TRBJ1-1
TGTGCCAGTAGTATCCAATCAAATGGACTGTTTTTT,CASSIQSNGLFF,TRBV19,-,-,TRBJ1-4
TGTGCCATCAGTGAAGTAACGACTGAAGCTTTCTTT,CAISEVTTEAFF,TRBV10-3,-,many,TRBJ1-1
TGTGCCAGCAGCTTCAGGGCAGAGCAGTACTTC,CASSFRAEQYF,TRBV14,-,few,TRBJ2-7
TGTGCCAGCACCCCGGGACCTTCTGGGGCCAACGTCCTGACTTTC,CASTPGPSGANVLTF,TRBV5-4,-,few,TRBJ2-6
TGTGCCAGCAGTTCTGATCGAGGGTCCTACAATGAGCAGTTCTTC,CASSSDRGSYNEQFF,TRBV2,-,-,TRBJ2-1
TGTGCCAGTAGTATTCTTTTTAGTAGACAGGCGCGCTCCTACGAGCAGTACTTC,CASSILFSRQARSYEQYF,TRBV19,-,-,TRBJ2-7
TGTGCCTGGGGGCGGAGCTATGGCTACACCTTC,CAWGRSYGYTF,TRBV30,-,few,TRBJ1-2
TGTGCCAGTAGTACACTCGGGACAGGGGACAATCAGCCCCAGCATTTT,CASSTLGTGDNQPQHF,TRBV19,TRBD1,-,TRBJ1-5
TGTGCCAGTAGTATGGGCAGGCCGGGTCCAGAGCCCCAGCATTTT,CASSMGRPGPEPQHF,TRBV19,-,few,TRBJ1-5
TGTGCCAGCAGCTTAGGAGGGACTAGCGGGACCGTCTACGAGCAGTACTTC,CASSLGGTSGTVYEQYF,TRBV11-2,TRBD2,-,TRBJ2-7
TGCGCCAGCAGTACCGCGGGGGCGGGCAATCAGCCCCAGCATTTT,CASSTAGAGNQPQHF,TRBV4-1,-,once,TRBJ1-5
TGTGCCAGCAGCTTGGTCAGCCCAACCTACGAGCAGTACTTC,CASSLVSPTYEQYF,TRBV5-4,-,-,TRBJ2-7
TGTGCCAGCTCACCACCGTCAGGGGCGGGCACTGAAGCTTTCTTT,CASSPPSGAGTEAFF,TRBV18,-,few,TRBJ1-1
TGTGCCAGCGGAACCCTCAGCGGGTACAATGAGCAGTTCTTC,CASGTLSGYNEQFF,TRBV11-2,-,-,TRBJ2-1
TGTGCCAGCAGTGAGGGGGTGCCCTATGGCTACACCTTC,CASSEGVPYGYTF,TRBV2,-,-,TRBJ1-2
TGTGCCAGCAGTGATCGGGGATACGAGCAGTACTTC,CASSDRGYEQYF,TRBV2,-,once,TRBJ2-7
TGTGCCAGCAGCTTAGGAGAGAGCGACAGTGAAGCAGAGACCCAGTACTTC,CASSLGESDSEAETQYF,TRBV7-9,-,once,TRBJ2-5
TGCGCCAGCTTGAGGACGGCCAACGAGCAGTACTTC,CASLRTANEQYF,TRBV10-1,-,-,TRBJ2-7
TGTGCCTGGTCGAGGTCAGATACGCAGTATTTT,CAWSRSDTQYF,TRBV30,-,-,TRBJ2-3
TGTGCCAGCAGCGTGGACAGTTCCTCACCCCTCCACTTT,CASSVDSSSPLHF,TRBV9,-,-,TRBJ1-6